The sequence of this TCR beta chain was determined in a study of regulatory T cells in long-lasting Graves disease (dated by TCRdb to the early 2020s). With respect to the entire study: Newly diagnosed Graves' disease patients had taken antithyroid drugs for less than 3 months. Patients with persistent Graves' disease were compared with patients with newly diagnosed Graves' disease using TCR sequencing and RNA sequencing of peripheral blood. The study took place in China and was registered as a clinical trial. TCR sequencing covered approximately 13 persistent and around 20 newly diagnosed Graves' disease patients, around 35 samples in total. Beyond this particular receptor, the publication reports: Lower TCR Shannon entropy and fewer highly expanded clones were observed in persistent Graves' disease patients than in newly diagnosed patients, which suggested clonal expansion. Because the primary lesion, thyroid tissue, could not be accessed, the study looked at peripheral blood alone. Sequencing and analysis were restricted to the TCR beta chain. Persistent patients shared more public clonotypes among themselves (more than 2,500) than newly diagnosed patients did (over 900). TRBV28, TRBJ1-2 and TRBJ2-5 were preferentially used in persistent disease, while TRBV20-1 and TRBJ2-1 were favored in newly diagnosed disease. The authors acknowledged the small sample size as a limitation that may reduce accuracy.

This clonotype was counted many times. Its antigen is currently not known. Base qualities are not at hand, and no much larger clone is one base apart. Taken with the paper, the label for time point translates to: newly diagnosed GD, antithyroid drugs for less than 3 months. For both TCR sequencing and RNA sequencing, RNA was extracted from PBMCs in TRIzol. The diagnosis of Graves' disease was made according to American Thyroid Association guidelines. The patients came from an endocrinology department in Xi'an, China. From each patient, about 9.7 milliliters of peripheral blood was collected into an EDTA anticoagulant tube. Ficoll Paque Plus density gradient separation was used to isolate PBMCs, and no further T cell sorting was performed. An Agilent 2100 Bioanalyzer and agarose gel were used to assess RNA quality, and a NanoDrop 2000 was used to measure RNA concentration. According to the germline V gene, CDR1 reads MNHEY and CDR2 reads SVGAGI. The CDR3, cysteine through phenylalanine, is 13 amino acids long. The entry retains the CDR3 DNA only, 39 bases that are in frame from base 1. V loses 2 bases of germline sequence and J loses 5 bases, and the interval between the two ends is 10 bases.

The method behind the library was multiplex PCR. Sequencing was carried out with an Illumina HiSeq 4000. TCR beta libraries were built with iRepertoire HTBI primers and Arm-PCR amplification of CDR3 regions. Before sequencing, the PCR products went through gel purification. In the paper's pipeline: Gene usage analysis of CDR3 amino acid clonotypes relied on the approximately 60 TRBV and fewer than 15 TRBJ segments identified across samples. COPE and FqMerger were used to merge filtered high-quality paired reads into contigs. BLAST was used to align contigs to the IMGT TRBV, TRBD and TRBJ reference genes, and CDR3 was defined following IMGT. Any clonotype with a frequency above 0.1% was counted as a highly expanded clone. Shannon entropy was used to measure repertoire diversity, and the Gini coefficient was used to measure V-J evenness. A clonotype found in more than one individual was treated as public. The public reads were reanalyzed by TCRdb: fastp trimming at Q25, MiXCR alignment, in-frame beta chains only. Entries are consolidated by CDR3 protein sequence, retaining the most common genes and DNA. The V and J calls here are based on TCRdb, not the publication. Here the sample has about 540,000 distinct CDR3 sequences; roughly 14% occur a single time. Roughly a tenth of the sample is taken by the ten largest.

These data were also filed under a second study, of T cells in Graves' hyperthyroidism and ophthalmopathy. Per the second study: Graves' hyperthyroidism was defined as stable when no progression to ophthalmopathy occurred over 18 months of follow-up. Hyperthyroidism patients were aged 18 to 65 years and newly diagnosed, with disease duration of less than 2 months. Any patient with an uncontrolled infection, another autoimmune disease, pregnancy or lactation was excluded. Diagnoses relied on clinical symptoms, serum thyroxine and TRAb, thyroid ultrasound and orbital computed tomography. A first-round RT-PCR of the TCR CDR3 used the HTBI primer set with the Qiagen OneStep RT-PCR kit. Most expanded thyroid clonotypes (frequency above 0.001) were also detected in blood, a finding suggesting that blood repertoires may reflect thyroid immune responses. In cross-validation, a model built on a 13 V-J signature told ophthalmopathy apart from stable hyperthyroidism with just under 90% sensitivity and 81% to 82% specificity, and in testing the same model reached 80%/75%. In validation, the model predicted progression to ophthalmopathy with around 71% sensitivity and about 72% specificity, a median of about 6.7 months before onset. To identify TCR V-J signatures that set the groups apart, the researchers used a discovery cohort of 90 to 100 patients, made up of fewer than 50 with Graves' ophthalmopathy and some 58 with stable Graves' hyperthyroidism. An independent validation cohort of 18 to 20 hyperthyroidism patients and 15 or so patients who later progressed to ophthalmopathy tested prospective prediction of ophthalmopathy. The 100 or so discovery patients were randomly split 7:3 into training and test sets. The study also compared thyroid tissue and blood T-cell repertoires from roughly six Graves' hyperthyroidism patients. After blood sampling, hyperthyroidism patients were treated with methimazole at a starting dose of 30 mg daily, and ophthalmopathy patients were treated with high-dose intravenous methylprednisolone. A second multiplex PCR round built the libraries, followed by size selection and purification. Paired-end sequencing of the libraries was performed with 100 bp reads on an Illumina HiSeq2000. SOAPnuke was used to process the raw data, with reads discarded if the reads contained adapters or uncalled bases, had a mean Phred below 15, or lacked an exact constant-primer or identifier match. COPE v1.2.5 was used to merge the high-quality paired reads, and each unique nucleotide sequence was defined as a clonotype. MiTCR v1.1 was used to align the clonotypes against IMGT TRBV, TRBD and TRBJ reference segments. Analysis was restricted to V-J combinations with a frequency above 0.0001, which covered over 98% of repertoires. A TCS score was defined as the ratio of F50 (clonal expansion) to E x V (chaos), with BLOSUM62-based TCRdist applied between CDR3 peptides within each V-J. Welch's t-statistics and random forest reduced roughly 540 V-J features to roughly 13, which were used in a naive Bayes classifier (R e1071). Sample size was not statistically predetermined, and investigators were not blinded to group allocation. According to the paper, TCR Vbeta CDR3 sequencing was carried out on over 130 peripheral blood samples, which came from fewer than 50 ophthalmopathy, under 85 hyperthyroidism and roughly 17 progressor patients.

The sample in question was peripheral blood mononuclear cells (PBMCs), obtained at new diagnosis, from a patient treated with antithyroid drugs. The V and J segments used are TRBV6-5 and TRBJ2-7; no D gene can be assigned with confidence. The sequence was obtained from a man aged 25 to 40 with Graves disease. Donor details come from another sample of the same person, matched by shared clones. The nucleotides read TGTGCCAGCAGTTACCCCCCTGAGGACGAGCAGTACTTC. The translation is CASSYPPEDEQYF.